These T cell receptor beta chains were read from a single sample in a study of T cells after yellow fever vaccination. One entry per CDR3 protein, called by TCRdb with MiXCR from the 5' RACE reads. The sample includes about 320,000 distinct CDR3 sequences, about 4.5% seen only once; the top ten take 19%. Sequencing used PBMCs, obtained 15 days after the yellow fever booster vaccination. These TCRs come from a man between 18 and 35 years old who received the YFV17D yellow fever vaccine. Both conserved end residues are part of each CDR3. A D gene is named only where the DNA matches it firmly. Rows may omit the clone size; those that give it use once, few, many or a size class.

V	D	length	size	J	DNA	CDR3
TRBV19	NA	17	few	TRBJ2-4	TGTGCCAGTAGCCCCCTATGGAGGGGGAAAGCCAAAAACATTCAGTACTTC	CASSPLWRGKAKNIQYF
TRBV11-2	TRBD2	13	NA	TRBJ2-7	TGTGCCAGCACGGTAGCGGGGCCCTACGAGCAGTACTTC	CASTVAGPYEQYF
TRBV6-2/TRBV6-3	TRBD1	13	few	TRBJ1-2	TGTGCCAGCGGAAAAACGGGACAGGATGGCTACACCTTC	CASGKTGQDGYTF
TRBV7-2	NA	16	NA	TRBJ1-1	TGTGCCGGCTCGCACAGTTCGTGGGTGATGAACACTGAAGCTTTCTTT	CAGSHSSWVMNTEAFF
TRBV6-5	NA	15	NA	TRBJ1-5	TGTGCCAGCAGTTACTCCCGGGTTAGCAATCAGCCCCAGCATTTT	CASSYSRVSNQPQHF
TRBV6-1	NA	14	few	TRBJ2-3	TGTGCCAGCAGTGTACTTCTCGACGGGGATACGCAGTATTTT	CASSVLLDGDTQYF
TRBV20-1	NA	15	few	TRBJ1-2	TGCAGTGCTAGGGACTTGGCGGGGGAAATCTATGGCTACACCTTC	CSARDLAGEIYGYTF
TRBV20-1	NA	17	many	TRBJ2-2	TGCAGTGCTAGAGATTCTTTAGATACAGGGAACACCGGGGAGCTGTTTTTT	CSARDSLDTGNTGELFF
TRBV4-1	NA	16	NA	TRBJ2-1	TGCGCCAGCAGCCAAGCTCAGGCATTGACCTACAATGAGCAGTTCTTC	CASSQAQALTYNEQFF
TRBV9	NA	13	many	TRBJ1-1	TGTGCCAGCAGCGTCGACAGTTTCACTGAAGCTTTCTTT	CASSVDSFTEAFF
TRBV10-3	TRBD2	13	few	TRBJ2-4	TGTGCCATCAGTGAGGTAGCGGGGGGGTTCCAGTACTTC	CAISEVAGGFQYF
TRBV21-1	NA	14	many	TRBJ2-5	TGTGCCAGCAGCGACCGAGTGTACCAAGAGACCCAGTACTTC	CASSDRVYQETQYF
TRBV7-9	NA	14	many	TRBJ1-1	TGTGCCAGCAGCTTGACCTTTTACAACACTGAAGCTTTCTTT	CASSLTFYNTEAFF
TRBV20-1	NA	13	many	TRBJ2-1	TGCAGTGCCGCAGGGACCCTCTACAATGAGCAGTTCTTC	CSAAGTLYNEQFF
TRBV7-6	NA	15	few	TRBJ2-1	TGTGCCAGCAGCTTAGCGGAGGGGGCCTACAATGAGCAGTTCTTC	CASSLAEGAYNEQFF
TRBV6-5	NA	13	many	TRBJ2-3	TGTGCCAGCAGTTACCTACGGGGGGATACGCAGTATTTT	CASSYLRGDTQYF
TRBV29-1	NA	14	many	TRBJ1-1	TGCAGCGTTGAACCGGGGGCGGCGAACACTGAAGCTTTCTTT	CSVEPGAANTEAFF
TRBV6-2/TRBV6-3	TRBD2	16	many	TRBJ2-7	TGTGCCAGCAGTTGGCTTGGACTAGCGGGGGAGTACGAGCAGTACTTC	CASSWLGLAGEYEQYF
TRBV24-1	NA	12	NA	TRBJ1-5	TGTGGCACCAGTGATCCTAATCAGCCCCAGCATTTT	CGTSDPNQPQHF
TRBV6-5	NA	15	many	TRBJ2-6	TGTGCCAGCAGCCTAACTAGTACTGGGGCCAACGTCCTGACTTTC	CASSLTSTGANVLTF
TRBV4-2	NA	20	few	TRBJ2-1	TGTGCCAGCAGCCATTCCCGGGGGCCCAATCAAAGAAGCTCCTACAATGAGCAGTTCTTC	CASSHSRGPNQRSSYNEQFF
TRBV5-1	NA	15	NA	TRBJ2-5	TGCGCCAGCAGCTCACAGGACAGCCCGAAAGAGACCCAGTACTTC	CASSSQDSPKETQYF
TRBV7-9	NA	15	many	TRBJ1-4	TGTGCCAGCAGCTTAGGGGCAGTATCTAATGAAAAACTGTTTTTT	CASSLGAVSNEKLFF
TRBV6-2/TRBV6-3	NA	14	many	TRBJ2-7	TGTGCCAGCCAAGACCCGGGAAGATGGTACGAGCAGTACTTC	CASQDPGRWYEQYF
TRBV27	NA	15	few	TRBJ1-2	TGTGCCAGCAGTGTTTCTGGGGGTTTTTACTATGGCTACACCTTC	CASSVSGGFYYGYTF
TRBV14	NA	16	NA	TRBJ1-6	TGTGCCAGCAGCCAAGAGAGGTTGGGCAGGAATTCACCCCTCCACTTT	CASSQERLGRNSPLHF
TRBV18	NA	13	many	TRBJ2-7	TGTGCCAGCCAAGAAGGCCCCAACTACGAGCAGTACTTC	CASQEGPNYEQYF
TRBV5-1	TRBD2	16	NA	TRBJ2-1	TGCGCCAGCAGCCCGCCCCAACTAGCGGGGGGCAATGAGCAGTTCTTC	CASSPPQLAGGNEQFF
TRBV20-1	NA	12	NA	TRBJ2-5	TGCAGCCGGGACGCCTACCAAGAGACCCAGTACTTC	CSRDAYQETQYF
TRBV10-3	NA	14	many	TRBJ2-3	TGTGCCATTCGGGACCCCGGAGAACCAGATACGCAGTATTTT	CAIRDPGEPDTQYF
TRBV10-3	NA	15	many	TRBJ1-5	TGTGCCATCAGTGAGAACGGGGGGACGAATCAGCCCCAGCATTTT	CAISENGGTNQPQHF
TRBV7-2	NA	15	many	TRBJ2-2	TGTGCCAGCAGCTTAATTCCGCAGAACACCGGGGAGCTGTTTTTT	CASSLIPQNTGELFF
TRBV11-2	NA	18	few	TRBJ1-5	TGTGCCAGCAGCGCTTACCCCCAGGACTCATATAGCAATCAGCCCCAGCATTTT	CASSAYPQDSYSNQPQHF
TRBV20-1	TRBD1	15	many	TRBJ1-1	TGCAGTGCTAGAGATCGGACAGGGGTATACACTGAAGCTTTCTTT	CSARDRTGVYTEAFF
TRBV7-9	NA	13	many	TRBJ2-3	TGCGCCAGCAGCTTAGAGGGTACAGATACGCAGTATTTT	CASSLEGTDTQYF
TRBV5-6	TRBD2	15	many	TRBJ2-3	TGTGCCAGCAGCTTGTGGCTAGCGGGGGCAGATACGCAGTATTTT	CASSLWLAGADTQYF
TRBV11-2	NA	16	many	TRBJ2-2	TGTGCCAGCAGCCCGAGAGGACACCAGAACACCGGGGAGCTGTTTTTT	CASSPRGHQNTGELFF
TRBV5-1	TRBD1	16	few	TRBJ2-1	TGCGCCAGCAGCTTGCGGACGAGACAGGGTCACAATGAGCAGTTCTTC	CASSLRTRQGHNEQFF
TRBV5-1	NA	13	NA	TRBJ1-2	TGCGCCAGCAGCTCGGCTGACCTTCATGGCTACACCTTC	CASSSADLHGYTF
TRBV28	NA	14	few	TRBJ2-3	TGTGCCAGCAGGGGTTACCTATACACAGATACGCAGTATTTT	CASRGYLYTDTQYF
TRBV12-3/TRBV12-4	NA	15	few	TRBJ2-7	TGTGCCAGCAGTTTAGTCACCGCTAGCTCCTACGAGCAGTACTTC	CASSLVTASSYEQYF
TRBV10-3	NA	14	NA	TRBJ2-7	TGTGCCATCAGTGGGGGCCAGGGAGTCTACGAGCAGTACTTC	CAISGGQGVYEQYF
TRBV9	TRBD2	19	many	TRBJ2-1	TGTGCCAGCAGCGTACAGGGGACTAGCGGGGTCGGCGCGTACAATGAGCAGTTCTTC	CASSVQGTSGVGAYNEQFF
TRBV6-2/TRBV6-3	TRBD2	14	many	TRBJ2-5	TGTGCCAGCGTTACTAGCGGCTACCAAGAGACCCAGTACTTC	CASVTSGYQETQYF
TRBV7-3	TRBD2	14	many	TRBJ2-3	TGTGCCAGCAGCTTTAGCGGGGCCAGAGATACGCAGTATTTT	CASSFSGARDTQYF
TRBV5-1	NA	13	NA	TRBJ2-2	TGCGCCAGCTACGAGAATCACCCCGGGGAGCTGTTTTTT	CASYENHPGELFF
TRBV5-1	NA	15	few	TRBJ2-2	TGCGCCAGCAGCTTGGCGGGACCCAAATCCGGGGAGCTGTTTTTT	CASSLAGPKSGELFF
TRBV18	NA	14	few	TRBJ2-5	TGTGCCAGCTCACCAAAGAATTCCGGAGAGACCCAGTACTTC	CASSPKNSGETQYF
TRBV7-2	NA	12	NA	TRBJ2-7	TGTGCCAGCAGCCACAGGTACTACGAGCAGTACTTC	CASSHRYYEQYF
TRBV12-3/TRBV12-4	TRBD1	15	many	TRBJ1-1	TGTGCCAGCAGACCGCATGACAGGGGGGGACATGAAGCTTTCTTT	CASRPHDRGGHEAFF